This T cell receptor beta chain was identified in a study of response to subunit inactivated influenza vaccine. Study findings and constraints: Seasonal influenza vaccination, on each occasion, was suggested by the authors to recruit few new T cells.

About this clonotype: The antigen remains unidentified.

CDR3 length: 15 residues. In germline, CDR1 is SGHTA, CDR2 FQGNSA. V shed 0 bases and J shed 1 base, with 7 bases lying between them. MiXCR was run by TCRdb on the RT-PCR reads, yielding one entry per CDR3 protein. Altogether 650,000 to 850,000 distinct CDR3 sequences are present, about 15% being singletons, with the ten largest covering less than 9%. The source of this sequence is a man aged 50 or older who received an inactivated influenza vaccine. The sample was PBMCs from blood, taken 14 days before vaccination. The chain is built from TRBV7-2 and TRBJ1-3, with D unresolved. CDR3 sequence reads: CASSLAPQSGNTIYF. CDR3 sequence (DNA): TGTGCCAGCAGCTTAGCGCCGCAATCTGGAAACACCATATATTTT.